This TCR beta chain was observed in a study of T cells in Graves' hyperthyroidism and ophthalmopathy. Study at large: Peripheral blood was obtained at initial diagnosis, preceding any treatment. Points from the study as a whole: Stable hyperthyroidism was told apart from ophthalmopathy by a model built on 13 V-J features. Researchers found most expanded thyroid clonotypes above 0.001 in blood as well.

From RNA transcripts, TCR beta CDR3 regions were amplified. The HTBI set primed first-round TCR CDR3 RT-PCR. TCRdb independently ran MiXCR on the multiplex PCR reads; one entry per CDR3 protein. The sample has 500,000 to 650,000 distinct CDR3 sequences, roughly 14% seen once. Any patient presenting with uncontrolled infection, other autoimmune disease, pregnancy or lactation was left out. The table lists this clonotype with many counts. No antigen is known for it. CDR3 length: 12 amino acids. CDR1 SGHAT and CDR2 FQDESV come from the germline V gene (reference sequence). The V end lost 5 bases, the J end lost 2 bases, and 6 bases lay between the germline ends.

Material: blood. The J gene is TRBJ1-2, the V gene TRBV11-1; D call uncertain. This TCR was sampled from a woman aged 45 to 65 with Graves' ophthalmopathy. Written as DNA, the CDR3 is TGTGCCAGCAGCAAGACGAACTATGGCTACACCTTC. This codes for CASSKTNYGYTF.